The 17 T cell receptor beta chains reported below all come from one sample, sequenced in a study of cytomegalovirus exposure and HLA in healthy donors. Vbeta (60) and Jbeta (13) primers were used in the PCR. Some clones are missing from TCRdb's copy, which holds only in-frame ones; the method was immunoSEQ multiplex PCR. The sample has 100,000 to 150,000 clones; around four fifths are singletons. Source material: PBMCs. These receptors came from a man aged 40-50 years in good health and CMV-seronegative.

The chain is built from TRBV2 and TRBJ2-2; 10 bases match TRBD2. The CDR3 has 15 amino acids. The ends lost 8 bases at V and 8 bases at J; junction bases unmatched: 11. Germline-derived CDR1 and CDR2 are SNHLY and FYNNEI. The CDR3 DNA sequence: TGTGCCAGCCATCCGGGACTAGCGATTTCAGGGGAGCTGTTTTTT. Amino acids: CASHPGLAISGELFF.

The rearrangement uses TRBV29-1 and TRBJ1-1; 8 bases map to TRBD1. Germline V gene lookup returns CDR1 SQVTM and CDR2 ANQGSEA. The V and J ends lost 7 bases and 3 bases, in that order; junction bases with no gene match: 7. The CDR3 totals 13 residues. CDR3 bases: TGCAGCGGCCGACAGGGGAAGGACACTGAAGCTTTCTTT. It yields the protein CSGRQGKDTEAFF.

V gene TRBV10-3 combines with J gene TRBJ2-1; 8 nucleotides agree with TRBD2. The CDR3 is 16 amino acids. Germline CDR1 is ENHRY and CDR2 is SYGVKD. The V segment lost 0 bases and the J segment 4 bases; nucleotides outside the gene matches: 5. Here the CDR3 DNA reads TGTGCCATCAGTGAGTCGAGGGTAGCGGGGTACAATGAGCAGTTCTTC. This codes for CAISESRVAGYNEQFF.

V usage is TRBV14 and J usage is TRBJ2-4; 9 nucleotides agree with TRBD1. J gave up 1 base and V 5 bases, and 6 bases lay outside the gene matches. Germline V gives CDR1 SGHDN, CDR2 FVKESK. The CDR3 has 16 residues. CDR3: CASSDNRGLAKNIQYF. The CDR3 coding sequence is TGTGCCAGCAGCGACAACAGGGGGCTGGCCAAAAACATTCAGTACTTC. Combining the CDR3 with reference TRBV14 and TRBJ2-4 gives the whole variable domain EAGVTQFPSHSVIEKGQTVTLRCDPISGHDNLYWYRRVMGKEIKFLLHFVKESKQDESGMPNNRFLAERTGGTYSTLKVQPAELEDSGVYFCASSDNRGLAKNIQYFGAGTRLSVL.

The genes are TRBV5-4 and TRBJ2-1; TRBD2 matches 12 bases. Germline V CDR1 and CDR2: SGHNT, YYREEE (reference sequence). The CDR3 contains 15 residues. The junction had 6 bases not matched to a gene; V was cut back by 2 bases and J by 9 bases. The CDR3 DNA is TGTGCCAGCAGCTTTGGACTAGCGGGGACCCTTGAGCAGTTCTTC. Amino acids: CASSFGLAGTLEQFF.

The V and J genes are TRBV2 and TRBJ1-5, with 11 nucleotides matching TRBD1. The CDR3 spans 17 residues. The ends lost 5 bases at V and 6 bases at J; junction bases unmatched: 12. Germline CDR1 SNHLY, CDR2 FYNNEI. The CDR3 DNA sequence: TGTGCCAGCAGTTCGAGCGAGGACAGGGGGCTCAGTCAGCCCCAGCATTTT. It yields the protein CASSSSEDRGLSQPQHF.

This clone has only a few counts. The gene calls are TRBV13 and TRBJ2-1; TRBD1 matches at 9 bases. This CDR3 has 16 residues. The V gene's germline CDR1 is PRHDT and CDR2 FYEKMQ (reference sequence). Trimming cost V 0 bases and J 8 bases; bases outside gene matches: 8. Written as DNA, the CDR3 is TGTGCCAGCAGCTTAGGGACAGGGGGTATTATGGATGAGCAGTTCTTC. It encodes CASSLGTGGIMDEQFF.

V usage is TRBV4-3 and J usage is TRBJ2-3; 9 bases are a match to TRBD1. Germline V gives CDR1 LGHNA, CDR2 YSLEER. Trimming cost V 1 base and J 7 bases; bases outside gene matches: 12. CDR3 size: 17 residues. The CDR3 sequence: CASSQVPGQGPHNTQYF. The CDR3, as DNA: TGCGCCAGCAGCCAAGTCCCGGGACAGGGCCCTCACAATACGCAGTATTTT.

The chain couples TRBV5-1 to TRBJ1-2; a possible D gene is TRBD1 (6 bases). Germline CDR1 SGHRS, CDR2 YFSETQ. V was pared by 4 bases and J by 8 bases, with 15 bases between. The CDR3 has 13 amino acids. The DNA for the CDR3 is TGCGCCAGCAGCCCACAGGGCGAGCGAGGCTACACCTTC. Translation gives CASSPQGERGYTF.

The rearrangement uses TRBV11-3 and TRBJ2-3, with 13 bases matching TRBD2. Trimming at V came to 4 bases and at J to 0 bases, leaving 7 bases not matched to a gene. Per the germline V gene, CDR1 is SGHNT and CDR2 is YENEEA. The CDR3 covers 18 residues. The CDR3 DNA is TGTGCCAGCAGCTCCGGGACTAGCGGGAACCCTAGCACAGATACGCAGTATTTT. Translating gives CASSSGTSGNPSTDTQYF.

The V call is TRBV19, the J call TRBJ2-7, with a weak D call TRBD1 (6 bases). V lost 3 bases to trimming and J lost 3 bases, with 12 bases between them. Germline assignment: CDR1 LNHDA and CDR2 SQIVND (reference sequence). The CDR3 runs 14 residues. The CDR3 reads CASSIYRANYEQYF. The CDR3 DNA reads as TGTGCCAGTAGTATCTACAGGGCGAACTACGAGCAGTACTTC.

This chain connects TRBV11-2 to TRBJ2-7; TRBD1 is a possible D gene (5 bases). V lost 5 bases and J lost 6, with 11 bases in between. Per the germline V gene, CDR1 is SGHAT and CDR2 is FQNNGV. CDR3 length: 12 amino acids. CDR3 bases: TGTGCCAGCAGCCTCCGACAGTCCGAGCAGTACTTC. Its protein is CASSLRQSEQYF.

The chain is built from TRBV7-3 and TRBJ2-3; 9 nucleotides align to TRBD2. Trimming removed 4 bases from V and 4 bases from J; junction bases left unmatched: 9. CDR3 length: 16 residues. Germline V gene data show CDR1 as SGHTA and CDR2 as FQGTGA. The CDR3 DNA follows: TGTGCCAGCAGCTGGGGAGCGGGAGGCGGGGCAGATACGCAGTATTTT. It specifies CASSWGAGGGADTQYF. The variable domain in full, with the rest retrieved from reference TRBV7-3 and TRBJ2-3, is GAGVSQTPSNKVTEKGKYVELRCDPISGHTALYWYRQSLGQGPEFLIYFQGTGAADDSGLPNDRFFAVRPEGSVSTLKIQRTERGDSAVYLCASSWGAGGGADTQYFGPGTRLTVL.

The V call is TRBV13, the J call TRBJ2-2, with TRBD2 matching over 7 bases. J gave up 4 bases and V 10 bases, and 9 bases lay outside the gene matches. This CDR3 spans 14 amino acids. Germline V gene data show CDR1 as PRHDT and CDR2 as FYEKMQ (reference sequence). In DNA, the CDR3 is TGTGCCACAGGGAGGGTTCGTGGCACCGGGGAGCTGTTTTTT. Amino acid sequence: CATGRVRGTGELFF.

This chain links TRBV19 with TRBJ2-1; TRBD1 matches 7 bases. This CDR3 has 11 amino acids. Germline loops: CDR1 LNHDA, CDR2 SQIVND (reference sequence). Trimming took 8 bases from V and 9 from J; bases not matched to a gene: 4. In DNA form, the CDR3 reads TGTGCCAGTCGACAGGGTGGTGAGCAGTTCTTC. Translation: CASRQGGEQFF.

This rearrangement joins TRBV13 to TRBJ2-7; TRBD1 matches 8 bases. V was clipped by 4 bases and J by 3 bases; unmatched bases: 5. Per germline, CDR1 PRHDT and CDR2 FYEKMQ (reference sequence). CDR3 length: 14 amino acids. This CDR3 is CASSSQGQDYEQYF. Written as DNA, the CDR3 is TGTGCCAGCAGCTCACAGGGACAGGACTACGAGCAGTACTTC.

This chain joins TRBV10-3 and TRBJ1-6; the match to TRBD1 covers 7 bases. Germline V CDR1 and CDR2: ENHRY, SYGVKD. The CDR3 spans 13 residues. With V trimmed by 7 bases and J by 7 bases, 4 bases remained unmatched. The CDR3, as DNA: TGTGCCATCAAGGAGGGGGCGAATTCACCCCTCCACTTT. Its translation: CAIKEGANSPLHF.